Reported below is one TCR beta chain. The data are from a study of cytomegalovirus exposure and HLA in healthy donors. Germline values: CDR1 MNHEY, CDR2 SMNVEV (reference sequence). This CDR3 contains 15 residues. V dropped 5 bases and J dropped 0 bases, with 14 bases sitting between them. In the PCR, 60 Vbeta and 13 Jbeta primers were used. Data came from immunoSEQ multiplex PCR; TCRdb stores just in-frame clones and leaves some out. Among fewer than 100,000 clones listed, over 75% were seen once. The chain recombines TRBV27 with TRBJ2-7, with a weak D call TRBD1 (5 bases). The TCR sequence derives from a male donor in good health and CMV-seropositive. Sequencing input: PBMCs. The CDR3 loop reads CASSLDSLSSYEQYF. In DNA form, the CDR3 reads TGTGCCAGCAGTCTTGACAGCCTGAGCTCCTACGAGCAGTACTTC.